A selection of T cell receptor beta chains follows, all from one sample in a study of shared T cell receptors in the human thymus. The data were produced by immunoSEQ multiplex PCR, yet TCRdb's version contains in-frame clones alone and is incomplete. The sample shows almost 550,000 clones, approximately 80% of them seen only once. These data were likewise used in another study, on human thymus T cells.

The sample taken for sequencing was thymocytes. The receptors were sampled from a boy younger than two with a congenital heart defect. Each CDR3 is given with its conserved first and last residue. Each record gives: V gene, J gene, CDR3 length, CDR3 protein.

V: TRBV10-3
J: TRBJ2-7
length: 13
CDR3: CAISESRGYEQYF

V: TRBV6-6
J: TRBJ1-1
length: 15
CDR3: CASSYGGQGYTEAFF

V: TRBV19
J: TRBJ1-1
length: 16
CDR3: CASSPGQFLLDTEAFF

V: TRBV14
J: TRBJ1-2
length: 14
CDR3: CASSRGAANYGYTF

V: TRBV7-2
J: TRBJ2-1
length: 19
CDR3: CASSLGGLDAGGSHNEQFF

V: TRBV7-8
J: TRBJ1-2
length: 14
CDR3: CASSSLESHWGYTF

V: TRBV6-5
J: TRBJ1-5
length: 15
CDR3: CASSYSRVRNQPQHF

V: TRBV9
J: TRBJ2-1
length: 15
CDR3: CASSLRLAGGNEQFF

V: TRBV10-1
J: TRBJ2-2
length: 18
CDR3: CASSETSGVPANTGELFF

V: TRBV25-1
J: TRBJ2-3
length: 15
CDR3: CASSEPKDNTDTQYF

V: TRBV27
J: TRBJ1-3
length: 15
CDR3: CARDRVLSSGNTIYF

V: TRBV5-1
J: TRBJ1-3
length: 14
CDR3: CASGHEGAGNTIYF

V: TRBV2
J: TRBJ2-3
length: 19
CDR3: CASASRRGLAALSTDTQYF

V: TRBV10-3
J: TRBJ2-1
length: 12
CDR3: CAISGAVNEQFF

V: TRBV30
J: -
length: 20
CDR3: CAWSVLGGAGSDTEDYEQYF

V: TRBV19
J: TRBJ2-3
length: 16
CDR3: CASSATDTSGSVTQYF

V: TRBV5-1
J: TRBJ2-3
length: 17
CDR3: CASSPRTSGVSTDTQYF

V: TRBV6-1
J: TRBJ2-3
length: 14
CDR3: CASSSRTSPYTQYF

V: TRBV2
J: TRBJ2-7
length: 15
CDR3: CASSEALPGSYEQYF

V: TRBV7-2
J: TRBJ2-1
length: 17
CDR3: CASSLTPTGGDPNEQFF

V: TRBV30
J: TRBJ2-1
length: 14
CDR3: CAWRASGTYNEQFF

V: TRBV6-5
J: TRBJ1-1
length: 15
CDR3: CASSGTGGVGTEAFF

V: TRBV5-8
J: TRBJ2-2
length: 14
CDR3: CASSPWRPTGELFF

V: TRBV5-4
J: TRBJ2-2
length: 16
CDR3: CASSLAVGENTGELFF

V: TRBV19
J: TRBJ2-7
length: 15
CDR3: CASSMSSGRTYEQYF

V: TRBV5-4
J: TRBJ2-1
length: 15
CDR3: CASSLNSGSYRGQFF

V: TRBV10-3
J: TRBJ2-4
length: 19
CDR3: CAISDRGTSGRPTKNIQYF

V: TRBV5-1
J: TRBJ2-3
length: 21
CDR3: CASSLRVVAGGSDTSTDTQYF

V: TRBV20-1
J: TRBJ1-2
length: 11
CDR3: CSALGHSVYTF

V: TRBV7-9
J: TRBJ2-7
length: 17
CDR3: CASSLAPPQGFGYEQYF

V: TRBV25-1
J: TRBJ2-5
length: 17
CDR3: CASSGAALDPRGETQYF

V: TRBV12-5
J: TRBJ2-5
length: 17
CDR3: CASGFPSRGTLLETQYF

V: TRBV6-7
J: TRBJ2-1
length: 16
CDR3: CASSYSSGLASTEQFF

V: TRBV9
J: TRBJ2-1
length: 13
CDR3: CASSVAAGDEQFF

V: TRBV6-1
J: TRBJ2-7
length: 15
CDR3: CASSEAEGQSYEQYF

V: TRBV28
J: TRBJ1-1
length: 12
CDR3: CASSFNISEAFF

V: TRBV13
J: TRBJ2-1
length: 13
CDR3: CASSPDGSGEQFF

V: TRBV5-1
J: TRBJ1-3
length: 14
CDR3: CASSFRGDGNTIYF

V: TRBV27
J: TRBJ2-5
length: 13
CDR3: CASSFREWETQYF

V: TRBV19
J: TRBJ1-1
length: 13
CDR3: CASSILGDTEAFF

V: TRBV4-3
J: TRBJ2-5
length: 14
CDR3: CASSQSGRGETQYF

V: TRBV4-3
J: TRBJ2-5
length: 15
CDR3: CASSHSVRRKETQYF

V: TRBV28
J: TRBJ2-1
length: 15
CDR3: CASSLTVAGGNEQFF

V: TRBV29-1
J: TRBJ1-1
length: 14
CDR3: CSVVGAQLNTEAFF

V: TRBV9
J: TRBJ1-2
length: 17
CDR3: CASSVDVGQGTNYGYTF

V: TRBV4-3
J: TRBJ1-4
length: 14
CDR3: CASSRDRGREKLFF

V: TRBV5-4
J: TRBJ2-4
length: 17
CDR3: CASSLTPGQGGVDIQYF

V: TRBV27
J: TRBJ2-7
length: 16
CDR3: CASSSRFGAVTYEQYF

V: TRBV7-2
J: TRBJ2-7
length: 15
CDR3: CASSPESGRTYEQYF

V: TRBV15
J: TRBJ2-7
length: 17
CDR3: CATSLRSGTTSSYEQYF

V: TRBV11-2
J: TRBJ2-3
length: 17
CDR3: CASSLDAAGGFTDTQYF

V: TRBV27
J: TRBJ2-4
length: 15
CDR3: CASRGTSGSCDIQYF

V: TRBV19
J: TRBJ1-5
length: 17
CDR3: CASSIGGAGVGNQPQHF

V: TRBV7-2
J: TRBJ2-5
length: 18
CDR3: CASSLSGLAVPKRETQYF